This T cell receptor (beta chain) was identified during a study of blood T cell repertoires in COVID-19. About the research overall: Whether acute or convalescent, the COVID-19 samples came from the United States, Italy and Spain.

Those who participated ranged in age from roughly 18 to 100 years and resided in about two dozen US areas. Participants' own reports of clinical history determined their cohort assignment. As originally analysed: The authors estimated nucleated cell counts from reference gene primer amplification. Sequencing used immunoSEQ multiplex PCR; TCRdb keeps in-frame clones, though not all of them. D and trimming come from the DNA, and the V and J calls and clone size come from that table. The data contain about 460,000 clones, 80% to 90% of them singletons. The CDR3 has 17 amino acids. CDR1 SGDLS and CDR2 YYNGEE come from the germline V gene. V lost 1 base and J lost 0, with 14 bases in between.

This rearrangement joins TRBV9 to TRBJ1-3; a possible D gene is TRBD1 (6 bases). Sequencing was carried out using PBMCs or T cells enriched from blood (not recorded which). The TCR originated in a woman aged 60-75 years who had recovered from COVID-19. The CDR3 bases are TGTGCCAGCAGCGTATCGACAGGACTGAGCTCTGGAAACACCATATATTTT. This codes for CASSVSTGLSSGNTIYF.